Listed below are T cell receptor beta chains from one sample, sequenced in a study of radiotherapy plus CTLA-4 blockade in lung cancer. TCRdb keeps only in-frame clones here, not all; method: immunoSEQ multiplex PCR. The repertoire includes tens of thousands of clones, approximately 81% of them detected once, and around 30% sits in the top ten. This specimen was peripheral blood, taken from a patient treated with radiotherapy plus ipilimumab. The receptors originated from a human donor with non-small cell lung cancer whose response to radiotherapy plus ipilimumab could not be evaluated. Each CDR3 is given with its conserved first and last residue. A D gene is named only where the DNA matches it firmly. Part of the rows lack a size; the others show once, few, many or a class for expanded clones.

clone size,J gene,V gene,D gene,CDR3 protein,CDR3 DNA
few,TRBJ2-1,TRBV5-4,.,CASSFGQLYNEQFF,TGTGCCAGCAGCTTTGGACAGCTCTACAATGAGCAGTTCTTC
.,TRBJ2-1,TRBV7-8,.,CASSLVGGKASYNEQFF,TGTGCCAGCAGCTTAGTCGGGGGAAAGGCGTCCTACAATGAGCAGTTCTTC
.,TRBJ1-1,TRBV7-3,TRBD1,CASSSRAGTGRTEAFF,TGTGCCAGCAGCTCGAGAGCCGGGACAGGGAGGACTGAAGCTTTCTTT
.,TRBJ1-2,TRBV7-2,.,CASSPPGEGWVYGYTF,TGTGCCAGCAGCCCCCCGGGGGAGGGTTGGGTCTATGGCTACACCTTC
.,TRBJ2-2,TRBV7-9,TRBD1,CASSRQGATGELFF,TGTGCCAGCAGTCGACAGGGGGCCACCGGGGAGCTGTTTTTT
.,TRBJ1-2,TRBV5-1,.,CASSSTTTVSQGIGNGYTF,TGCGCCAGCAGCTCTACAACGACGGTCAGCCAGGGCATAGGAAATGGCTACACCTTC
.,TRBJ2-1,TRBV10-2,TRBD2,CASRMTSVYYNEQFF,TGCGCCAGCAGGATGACTAGCGTTTACTACAATGAGCAGTTCTTC
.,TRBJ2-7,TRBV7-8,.,CASSLDTGGGYYEQYF,TGTGCCAGCAGCTTAGACACAGGGGGGGGTTACTACGAGCAGTACTTC
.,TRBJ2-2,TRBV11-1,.,CASYGGWGGELFF,TGTGCCAGCTATGGGGGCTGGGGCGGGGAGCTGTTTTTT
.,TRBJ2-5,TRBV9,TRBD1,CASSTEGQGNRETQYF,TGTGCCAGCAGCACGGAGGGACAGGGGAATCGAGAGACCCAGTACTTC
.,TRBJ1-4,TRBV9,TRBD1,CASSGITGGMYEKLFF,TGTGCCAGCAGCGGGATCACAGGGGGCATGTACGAAAAACTGTTTTTT
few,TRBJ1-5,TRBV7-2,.,CASSLQGQPQHF,TGTGCCAGCAGCTTACAGGGTCAGCCCCAGCATTTT
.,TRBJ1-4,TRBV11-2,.,CASSPRNEKLFF,TGTGCCAGCAGCCCCCGTAATGAAAAACTGTTTTTT
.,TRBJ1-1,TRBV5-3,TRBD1,CARSAGTDPGTEAFF,TGTGCCAGAAGCGCTGGGACAGATCCGGGCACTGAAGCTTTCTTT
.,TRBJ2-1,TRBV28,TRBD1,CASTTPGQGYNEQFF,TGTGCCAGCACTACACCGGGACAGGGATACAATGAGCAGTTCTTC
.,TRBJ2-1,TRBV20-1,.,CSASFDNEQFF,TGCAGTGCTAGTTTCGACAATGAGCAGTTCTTC
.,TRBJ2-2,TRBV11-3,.,CASRVGGDTGELFF,TGTGCCTCCAGGGTAGGGGGTGACACCGGGGAGCTGTTTTTT
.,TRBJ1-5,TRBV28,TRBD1,CASSPIRGNYQPQHF,TGTGCCAGCAGCCCGATCAGGGGGAATTATCAGCCCCAGCATTTT
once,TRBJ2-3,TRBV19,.,CASSIDPPSLIEDTQYF,TGTGCCAGTAGTATAGATCCACCGTCCTTAATAGAAGATACGCAGTATTTT
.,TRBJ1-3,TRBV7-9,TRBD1,CASSSRTGAGNTIYF,TGTGCCAGCAGCTCTCGGACAGGAGCTGGAAACACCATATATTTT
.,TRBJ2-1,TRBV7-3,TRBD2,CASSGTKSSYNEQFF,TGTGCCAGCAGCGGGACTAAAAGCTCCTACAATGAGCAGTTCTTC
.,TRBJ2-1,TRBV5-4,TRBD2,CASSRGTSGSAPKEQFF,TGTGCCAGCAGCCGGGGGACTAGCGGGAGCGCCCCCAAGGAGCAGTTCTTC
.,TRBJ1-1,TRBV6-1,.,CASSEYVDFLMNTEAFF,TGTGCCAGCAGTGAGTACGTTGACTTCCTGATGAACACTGAAGCTTTCTTT
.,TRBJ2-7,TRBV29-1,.,CSVEERDKPYEQYF,TGCAGCGTTGAAGAAAGGGACAAGCCATACGAGCAGTACTTC
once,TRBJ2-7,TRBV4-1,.,CASSQGFSLEYEQYF,TGCGCCAGCAGCCAAGGATTTTCCCTAGAGTACGAGCAGTACTTC
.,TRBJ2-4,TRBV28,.,CASSLSPATGTMQYF,TGTGCCAGCAGTTTATCTCCTGCGACAGGCACCATGCAGTACTTC
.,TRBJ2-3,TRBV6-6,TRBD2,CASRTSTSGSRDTQYF,TGTGCCAGTAGAACCTCTACTAGCGGGAGTCGGGATACGCAGTATTTT
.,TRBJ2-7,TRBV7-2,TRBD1,CASSWGQYYEQYF,TGTGCCAGCAGCTGGGGACAGTACTACGAGCAGTACTTC
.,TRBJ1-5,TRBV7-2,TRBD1,CASSLDRNQPQHF,TGTGCCAGCAGCCTGGACAGGAACCAGCCCCAGCATTTT
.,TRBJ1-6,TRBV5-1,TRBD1,CASSSGQANSPLHF,TGCGCCAGCAGCTCCGGACAGGCGAATTCACCCCTCCACTTT
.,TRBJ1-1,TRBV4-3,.,CASSQEEGEVNTEAFF,TGCGCCAGCAGCCAAGAGGAAGGGGAGGTGAACACTGAAGCTTTCTTT
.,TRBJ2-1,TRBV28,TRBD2,CASSLGGSASYNEQFF,TGTGCCAGCAGTTTAGGCGGGAGTGCGTCCTACAATGAGCAGTTCTTC
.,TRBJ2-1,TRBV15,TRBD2,CATSDSGRALYNEQFF,TGTGCCACCAGCGATAGCGGGAGGGCCTTGTACAATGAGCAGTTCTTC
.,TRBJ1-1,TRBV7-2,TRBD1,CASSLGAAPGGGNTEAFF,TGTGCCAGCAGCTTAGGTGCAGCCCCAGGGGGTGGGAACACTGAAGCTTTCTTT
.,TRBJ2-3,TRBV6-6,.,CASIGRENTDTQYF,TGTGCCAGCATAGGGCGGGAAAACACAGATACGCAGTATTTT
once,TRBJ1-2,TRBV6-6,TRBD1,CASSYSDRASGYTF,TGTGCCAGCAGTTACTCGGACAGGGCGAGCGGCTACACCTTC
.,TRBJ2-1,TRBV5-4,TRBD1,CASSEGQYNEQFF,TGTGCCAGCAGCGAGGGACAGTACAATGAGCAGTTCTTC
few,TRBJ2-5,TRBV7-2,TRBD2,CASSFQRGREETQYF,TGTGCCAGCAGCTTCCAGCGGGGCAGGGAAGAGACCCAGTACTTC
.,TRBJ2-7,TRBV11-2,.,CASSEALKVYEQYF,TGTGCCAGCAGCGAAGCGCTGAAAGTCTACGAGCAGTACTTC
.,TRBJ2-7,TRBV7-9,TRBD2,CASSPGGLASLTEQYF,TGTGCCAGCAGCCCCGGCGGACTAGCGTCCCTTACCGAGCAGTACTTC
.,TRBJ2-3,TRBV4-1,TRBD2,CASSQVASGTDTQYF,TGCGCCAGCAGCCAAGTTGCTAGCGGAACAGATACGCAGTATTTT
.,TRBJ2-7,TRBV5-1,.,CASSLRGPYEQYF,TGCGCCAGCAGCTTGCGGGGTCCCTACGAGCAGTACTTC
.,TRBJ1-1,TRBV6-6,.,CASSYRDTNTEAFF,TGTGCCAGCAGTTACCGGGACACCAACACTGAAGCTTTCTTT
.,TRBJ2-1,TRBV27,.,CADGQGNEQFF,TGTGCCGATGGGCAGGGCAATGAGCAGTTCTTC
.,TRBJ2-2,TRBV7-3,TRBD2,CASSLRSGVNTGELFF,TGTGCCAGCAGCTTGCGTAGCGGGGTGAACACCGGGGAGCTGTTTTTT
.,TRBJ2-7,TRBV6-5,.,CASSYFRGYEQYF,TGTGCCAGCAGTTACTTTCGGGGCTACGAGCAGTACTTC
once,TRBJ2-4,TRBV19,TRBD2,CANAGADKAKNIQYF,TGTGCCAACGCGGGAGCTGATAAAGCCAAAAACATTCAGTACTTC
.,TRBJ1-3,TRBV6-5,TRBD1,CASSYDGQGRYTIYF,TGTGCCAGCAGTTACGACGGACAGGGGAGATACACCATATATTTT
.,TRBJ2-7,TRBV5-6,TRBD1,CASSPGQRFSYEQYF,TGTGCCAGCAGCCCGGGACAGAGGTTCTCCTACGAGCAGTACTTC
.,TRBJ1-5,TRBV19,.,CASSIDPGYQPQHF,TGTGCCAGTAGTATAGATCCAGGTTATCAGCCCCAGCATTTT
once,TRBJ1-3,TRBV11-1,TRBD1,CASSSKPPGQGENTIYF,TGTGCCAGCAGCTCCAAGCCTCCCGGACAGGGTGAAAACACCATATATTTT
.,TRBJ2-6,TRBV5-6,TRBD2,CASSPISGVQVLTF,TGTGCCAGCAGCCCCATAAGCGGGGTTCAGGTCCTGACTTTC
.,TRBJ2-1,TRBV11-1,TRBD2,CASSLAGLADNEQFF,TGTGCCAGCAGCTTAGCGGGACTAGCGGACAATGAGCAGTTCTTC
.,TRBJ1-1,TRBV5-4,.,CASSMSVNTEAFF,TGTGCCAGCAGCATGTCCGTGAACACTGAAGCTTTCTTT
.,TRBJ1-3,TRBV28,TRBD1,CASSQTGISGNTIYF,TGTGCCAGCAGTCAGACAGGGATCTCTGGAAACACCATATATTTT
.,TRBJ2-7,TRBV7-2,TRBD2,CASSSRREKLYEQYF,TGTGCCAGCAGCTCCCGGCGGGAGAAACTCTACGAGCAGTACTTC
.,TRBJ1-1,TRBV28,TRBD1,CASSLTGTGPADTEAFF,TGTGCCAGCAGTTTAACCGGGACAGGGCCGGCGGACACTGAAGCTTTCTTT
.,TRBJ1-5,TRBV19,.,CASKEVGGEYAPQHF,TGTGCCAGTAAAGAGGTGGGCGGGGAATATGCGCCCCAGCATTTT
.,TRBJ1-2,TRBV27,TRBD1,CASSRSTGYTYGYTF,TGTGCCAGCAGTCGATCGACAGGGTACACCTATGGCTACACCTTC